A selection of T cell receptor beta chains follows, all from one sample in a study of vaccination effects on CD4 cells after COVID-19. No antigen has been assigned to these receptors. Repertoires were generated with immunoSEQ multiplex PCR, while TCRdb's copy carries only in-frame clones and drops some. The sample includes around 40,000 clones, roughly 80% seen only once; the top ten take 25% to 30%. The sequencing used CD4+ T cells from PBMCs cultured with a peptide pool, collected before COVID-19 vaccination. The receptor source for this set is a human donor who had a prior SARS-CoV-2 infection. Both conserved end residues are part of each CDR3. A D gene is named only where the DNA matches it firmly. A clone size is listed for some rows: how often the clone was seen (once, few, many), or a class if it is expanded.

clone size,J gene,V gene,D gene,CDR3 protein,CDR3 DNA
NA,TRBJ2-5,TRBV5-1,TRBD2,CASSLYGSGDQETQYF,TGCGCCAGCAGCTTGTACGGTAGCGGGGATCAAGAGACCCAGTACTTC
NA,TRBJ1-2,TRBV12-5,TRBD1,CASGLGQGEGYTF,TGTGCTAGTGGTCTTGGACAGGGGGAAGGCTACACCTTC
NA,TRBJ2-7,TRBV9,TRBD1,CASSATGASYEQYF,TGTGCCAGCAGCGCGACAGGGGCCTCCTACGAGCAGTACTTC
NA,TRBJ2-7,TRBV4-1,NA,CASSQEAYDWYEQYF,TGCGCCAGCAGCCAAGAGGCATACGACTGGTACGAGCAGTACTTC
NA,TRBJ2-7,TRBV5-6,NA,CASSLAKGSTSYEQYF,TGTGCCAGCAGCTTGGCCAAAGGGTCAACCTCCTACGAGCAGTACTTC
once,TRBJ1-1,TRBV20-1,NA,CSASGRLEAFF,TGCAGTGCTTCAGGCCGTTTGGAGGCTTTCTTT
NA,TRBJ2-7,TRBV18,NA,CASSPNQVGSHSYEQYF,TGTGCCAGCTCACCGAACCAGGTAGGGTCCCACTCCTACGAGCAGTACTTC
NA,TRBJ1-5,TRBV2,NA,CASSDTSNQPQHF,TGTGCCAGCAGTGACACCAGCAATCAGCCCCAGCATTTT
NA,TRBJ2-1,TRBV5-1,NA,CASSFGVIGQFF,TGCGCCAGCAGCTTTGGGGTGATAGGGCAGTTCTTC
NA,TRBJ1-2,TRBV5-6,NA,CASSFNYGYTF,TGTGCCAGCAGCTTTAACTATGGCTACACCTTC
NA,TRBJ1-1,TRBV3-1/TRBV3-2,NA,CASSFHSRGNTEAFF,TGTGCCAGCAGCTTCCATTCGCGGGGGAACACTGAAGCTTTCTTT
NA,TRBJ1-2,TRBV2,NA,CASSEGWGGYTF,TGTGCCAGCAGTGAAGGGTGGGGTGGCTACACCTTC
NA,TRBJ2-5,TRBV7-9,TRBD2,CASSFGLAGVSETQYF,TGTGCCAGCAGCTTCGGACTAGCGGGAGTATCGGAGACCCAGTACTTC
NA,TRBJ2-2,TRBV7-3,TRBD2,CASSPKSGKTAGELFF,TGTGCCAGCAGCCCCAAGAGCGGGAAGACTGCCGGGGAGCTGTTTTTT
NA,TRBJ2-3,TRBV10-2,NA,CASSPTSTTDTQYF,TGCGCCAGCAGTCCCACGTCTACCACAGATACGCAGTATTTT
once,TRBJ2-1,TRBV21-1,NA,CASSGRGRIDEQFF,TGTGCCAGCAGCGGGCGCGGGAGAATCGATGAGCAGTTCTTC
NA,TRBJ1-1,TRBV29-1,NA,CSVEPRTANTEAFF,TGCAGCGTTGAACCACGGACCGCTAACACTGAAGCTTTCTTT
NA,TRBJ2-1,TRBV15,TRBD2,CATSRGLAGALSNEQFF,TGTGCCACCAGCAGAGGACTAGCGGGAGCCCTTTCCAATGAGCAGTTCTTC
once,TRBJ2-1,TRBV18,NA,CASSPQLGGNEQFF,TGTGCCAGCTCACCACAGCTAGGGGGCAATGAGCAGTTCTTC
NA,TRBJ2-4,TRBV7-9,NA,CASSLVGGAKNIQYF,TGTGCCAGCAGCTTAGTGGGGGGTGCCAAAAACATTCAGTACTTC
NA,TRBJ2-5,TRBV6-5,TRBD1,CASGELDRSQETQYF,TGTGCCAGCGGGGAGTTGGACAGGAGCCAAGAGACCCAGTACTTC
NA,TRBJ1-5,TRBV19,TRBD1,CATQPGQGYNQPQHF,TGTGCCACTCAACCGGGACAGGGATACAATCAGCCCCAGCATTTT
NA,TRBJ1-5,TRBV7-9,TRBD1,CASSFYRGSGNQPQHF,TGTGCCAGCAGCTTTTACAGGGGGTCGGGCAATCAGCCCCAGCATTTT
NA,TRBJ2-2,TRBV15,NA,CATSRGVNTGELFF,TGTGCCACCAGCAGAGGTGTAAACACCGGGGAGCTGTTTTTT
once,TRBJ2-7,TRBV20-1,NA,CSASDSPDSYEQYF,TGCAGTGCTAGTGACAGCCCAGACTCCTACGAGCAGTACTTC
NA,TRBJ1-2,TRBV3-1/TRBV3-2,NA,CASSQGDYGYTF,TGTGCCAGCAGCCAAGGCGACTATGGCTACACCTTC
NA,TRBJ2-7,TRBV12-3/TRBV12-4,NA,CASSLSPLYEQYF,TGTGCCAGCAGTTTATCCCCCCTCTACGAGCAGTACTTC